Listed here is a single T cell receptor (beta chain). The data belong to a study of blood T cell repertoires in COVID-19. The data were produced by immunoSEQ multiplex PCR, yet TCRdb's version contains in-frame clones alone and is incomplete. The sample includes around 450,000 clones, about 85% of them seen just once. CDR1 is MNHEY and CDR2 is SMNVEV in the germline V gene (reference sequence). V shed 6 bases and J shed 0 bases, with 11 bases lying between them. CDR3 length: 15 residues. The chain is built from TRBV27 and TRBJ1-4; D ambiguous. This TCR derives from a woman younger than 30 with acute COVID-19. Sequencing input: PBMCs or T cells enriched from blood (not recorded which). For the CDR3, the DNA is TGTGCCAGCAGAACATATCTTGCAACTAATGAAAAACTGTTTTTT. It codes for CASRTYLATNEKLFF.